Shown below are 21 T cell receptor beta chains from a single sample sequenced in a study of metastatic and nonmetastatic thyroid tumors. TCRdb re-called clones from the PCR reads using MiXCR. The table has over 50,000 clones, almost 30% seen once; the top ten hold about 16%. Each patient went into thyroid surgery without having received any treatment. Specimen: blood. These receptors all stem from a female donor with papillary thyroid cancer or a benign thyroid nodule (not recorded which). Some clones in this sample may be carry-over from other donors' samples.

The CDR3 loop is CASSSGQGGETQYF. The CDR3 DNA is TGTGCCAGCAGTTCGGGACAGGGAGGAGAGACCCAGTACTTC. The chain links TRBV6-2 or TRBV6-3 to TRBJ2-5; 9 positions agree with TRBD1. Losses at the gene ends were 4 bases for V and 4 bases for J; bases not matched to a gene: 4. The germline V gene encodes CDR1 MNHEY and CDR2 SVGEGT. The CDR3 contains 14 residues.

This clone was counted only a few times. This chain joins TRBV29-1 and TRBJ2-7; TRBD1 matches 9 bases. V shed 7 bases, J shed 5 bases, and the junction held 9 bases outside the gene matches. Germline V gene sequence: CDR1 SQVTM, CDR2 ANQGSEA. This CDR3 spans 13 amino acids. Written as DNA, the CDR3 is TGCAGCGCCCGGGACAGGGAACGCCACGAGCAGTACTTC. Translation: CSARDRERHEQYF.

By its share, this clone is medium-sized. The J gene is TRBJ2-3, the V gene TRBV6-2 or TRBV6-3; D possibly uses TRBD1 or TRBD2 (5 bases each). Trimming pared 8 bases from V and 0 bases from J, leaving 24 bases between. From germline, CDR1 is MNHEY and CDR2 SVGEGT. The CDR3 extends over 18 amino acids. The chain's CDR3 is CASVGRGPTLTSTDTQYF. For the CDR3, the DNA is TGTGCCAGCGTCGGTCGGGGCCCAACTTTGACTAGCACAGATACGCAGTATTTT.

The V call is TRBV6-1, the J call TRBJ1-1; D is perhaps TRBD1 (5 bases). Germline CDR1 reads MNHNS; CDR2 reads SASEGT. This CDR3 region has 15 residues. Trimming left V 8 bases short and J 3 bases short, with 19 bases between. The CDR3 DNA reads as TGTGCCAGCGGCCAGACGGGGGGTGCAGACACTGAAGCTTTCTTT. Its translation: CASGQTGGADTEAFF.

This clone occurred a few times. The chain recombines TRBV6-1 with TRBJ1-5, with unresolved D. CDR3 size: 15 residues. The V end was cut by 7 bases, the J end by 2 bases, with 15 bases between. The germline V gene has CDR1 MNHNS and CDR2 SASEGT. The CDR3 sequence: CASNPTVTGNQPQHF. The CDR3 DNA follows: TGTGCCAGCAACCCAACGGTCACTGGCAATCAGCCCCAGCATTTT.

The table lists this clone with a count of one. V gene TRBV15 combines with J gene TRBJ2-7; 9 nucleotides align to TRBD2. Germline assignment: CDR1 LNHNV and CDR2 YYDKDF (reference sequence). The trim removed 5 bases at V and 5 bases at J, leaving 7 bases unmatched. This CDR3 contains 14 residues. The CDR3 is CATSVSGREDEQYF. CDR3 nucleotides: TGTGCCACCAGCGTTAGCGGGAGAGAGGACGAGCAGTACTTC.

There are a few counts of this clone. Written as DNA, the CDR3 is TGCGCCAGCAGCCCCCATAACAGCTACGAGCAGTACTTC. Its translation: CASSPHNSYEQYF. The chain couples TRBV4-1 to TRBJ2-7; D gene uncertain. The germline CDR1 and CDR2 sequences are MGHRA and YSYEKL. The CDR3 is 13 amino acids. Trimming removed 4 bases from V and 3 bases from J, with 10 bases in between.

This clone has just a few counts. The V call is TRBV6-1, the J call TRBJ2-2, with TRBD2 identical over 9 bases. Looked up from germline, CDR1 is MNHNS and CDR2 is SASEGT. V lost 0 bases to trimming and J lost 1 base; unmatched junction nucleotides: 6. The CDR3 runs to 18 residues. CDR3 sequence reads: CASSEAIPAGGNTGELFF. The CDR3 DNA reads as TGTGCCAGCAGTGAAGCGATTCCAGCGGGAGGGAACACCGGGGAGCTGTTTTTT.

In its sample, this clone was seen many times. J is TRBJ2-7 and V is TRBV5-1; D is possibly TRBD1 or TRBD2 (5 bases each). The CDR3 length is 13 residues. Germline V CDR1 and CDR2: SGHRS, YFSETQ. Trimming took off 3 bases at V and 5 bases at J, with 12 bases between the two ends. The CDR3 is CASSYGTVDEQYF. As DNA, the CDR3 is TGCGCCAGCAGCTATGGGACGGTCGACGAGCAGTACTTC. The whole variable domain, remainder taken from reference TRBV5-1 and TRBJ2-7, is KAGVTQTPRYLIKTRGQQVTLSCSPISGHRSVSWYQQTPGQGLQFLFEYFSETQRNKGNFPGRFSGRQFSNSRSEMNVSTLELGDSALYLCASSYGTVDEQYFGPGTRLTVT.

The chain recombines TRBV11-1 with TRBJ2-3, with 11 bases matching TRBD2. The CDR3 is 16 residues long. Germline loops: CDR1 SGHAT, CDR2 FQDESV (reference sequence). With V trimmed by 5 bases and J by 1 base, 5 bases remained unmatched. CDR3 nucleotides: TGTGCCAGCAGCGTGACTAGCGGGACGGGCACAGATACGCAGTATTTT. This sequence encodes CASSVTSGTGTDTQYF.

The rearrangement joins TRBV7-3 to TRBJ2-2, with D tentatively TRBD1 or TRBD2 (5 bases each). Germline CDR1 SGHTA, CDR2 FQGTGA. V shed 3 bases and J shed 5 bases, with 7 bases lying between them. CDR3 length equals 13 residues. The CDR3, as DNA: TGTGCCAGCAGCTTTGGGGGTACCGGGGAGCTGTTTTTT. It yields the protein CASSFGGTGELFF.

Concerning this clone itself: A much larger clone lies one base from this, so it may be a read error. In the same sample, other DNA sequences code for this CDR3. The chain has TRBV20-1 and TRBJ2-7; weak D call: TRBD1 (5 bases). Trimming took off 0 bases at V and 2 bases at J, with 8 bases between the two ends. Germline-derived CDR1 and CDR2 are DFQATT and SNEGSKA (reference sequence). The CDR3 spans 13 residues. DNA of the CDR3: TGCAGTGCTAGAGATATGGACACCTACGAGCAGTACTTC. This codes for CSARDMDTYEQYF.

This chain joins TRBV27 and TRBJ2-1; 8 positions match TRBD2. J lost 10 bases, V lost 7 bases, and 9 bases had no gene match. This CDR3 region has 13 residues. CDR1 and CDR2 (germline): MNHEY, SMNVEV (reference sequence). The CDR3 coding sequence is TGTGCCAGCACTCCCTGGACGGGGGGGGAGCAGTTCTTC. It codes for CASTPWTGGEQFF.

This chain uses TRBV28 with TRBJ2-7, with 12 bases matching TRBD1. Trimming took 2 bases from V and 5 from J; bases not matched to a gene: 16. CDR3 length equals 19 residues. CDR1 is MDHEN and CDR2 is SYDVKM in the germline V gene. CDR3 sequence reads: CASSLEFGTGGAWDHEQYF. Here the CDR3 DNA reads TGTGCCAGCAGTTTAGAGTTTGGGACAGGGGGCGCGTGGGACCACGAGCAGTACTTC.

This clone was counted between two and nine times. This chain connects TRBV28 to TRBJ1-6, with TRBD1 matching 12 bases. The CDR3 sequence is 18 residues long. V dropped 5 bases and J dropped 8; count of bases not matched to a gene: 13. CDR1 is MDHEN and CDR2 is SYDVKM in the germline V gene. CDR3 sequence reads: CASSLRDRGPLQDSPLHF. CDR3 sequence (DNA): TGTGCCAGCAGTCTCCGGGACAGGGGGCCGCTTCAAGATTCACCCCTCCACTTT.

This chain connects TRBV11-2 to TRBJ2-3; D possibly corresponds to TRBD1 (6 bases). The V end lost 1 base, the J end lost 8 bases, and 16 bases lay between the germline ends. The CDR3 has 15 residues. Germline values: CDR1 SGHAT, CDR2 FQNNGV. The CDR3 DNA reads as TGTGCCAGCAGCTTAGGAGGACAGTCACGGGGTACGCAGTATTTT. Translation gives CASSLGGQSRGTQYF.

The genes are TRBV7-2 and TRBJ2-7; 8 bases are shared with TRBD1. The CDR3 length is 14 residues. V lost 0 bases, J lost 3 bases, and 1 base stayed unmatched. CDR1 and CDR2 from the germline V gene are SGHTA and FQGNSA. The CDR3 region is CASSLATGDYEQYF. DNA of the CDR3: TGTGCCAGCAGCTTAGCGACAGGGGACTACGAGCAGTACTTC. The whole variable domain, filled in from reference TRBV7-2 and TRBJ2-7, reads GAGVSQSPSNKVTEKGKDVELRCDPISGHTALYWYRQSLGQGLEFLIYFQGNSAPDKSGLPSDRFSAERTGGSVSTLTIQRTQQEDSAVYLCASSLATGDYEQYFGPGTRLTVT.

At least ten counts were recorded for this clone. The V gene is TRBV20-1, the J gene TRBJ1-1, with TRBD1 as a possible D gene (5 bases). This CDR3 has 14 residues. CDR1 is DFQATT and CDR2 is SNEGSKA in the germline V gene (reference sequence). Trimming took 0 bases from V and 1 from J, leaving 9 bases between them. The CDR3 coding sequence is TGCAGTGCTAGAGATGAGGGGTCGAACACTGAAGCTTTCTTT. It codes for CSARDEGSNTEAFF.

This sequence joins TRBV9 and TRBJ2-2; D may be TRBD1 or TRBD2 (5 bases each). The CDR3 covers 15 residues. Germline CDR1 and CDR2: SGDLS and YYNGEE. V shed 3 bases and J shed 5 bases, with 14 bases lying between them. The CDR3 DNA reads TGTGCCAGCAGCGGCCGCACGGGGCGGACCGGGGAGCTGTTTTTT. This encodes CASSGRTGRTGELFF.

The gene calls are TRBV30 and TRBJ2-7, with D tentatively TRBD2 (5 bases). Germline V CDR1 and CDR2: GTSNPN, SVGIG (reference sequence). Trimming left V 0 bases short and J 3 bases short, with 12 bases between. This CDR3 is 14 amino acids long. The CDR3 nucleotides are TGTGCCTGGAGTGTAGGACTCACAGACTACGAGCAGTACTTC. Residues: CAWSVGLTDYEQYF.

The sample holds a few counts of this clone. The chain couples TRBV9 to TRBJ1-4; no clear D gene. Germline CDR1 is SGDLS and CDR2 is YYNGEE. The CDR3 spans 16 residues. Between the trimmed V and J ends, which lost 0 bases and 0 bases, there was a span of 9 bases. The CDR3 sequence is CASSVALHATNEKLFF. The CDR3 region has the DNA TGTGCCAGCAGCGTAGCCCTTCACGCAACTAATGAAAAACTGTTTTTT.